These T cell receptor beta chains were read from a single sample in a study of blood T cell repertoires in COVID-19. Method: immunoSEQ multiplex PCR; TCRdb's copy keeps in-frame clones and lacks some. The sample carries tens of thousands of clones, about 91% recorded once. The sequencing sample was made of peripheral blood. The receptors derive from a woman aged 45-65 years with active COVID-19. Each CDR3 is given with its conserved first and last residue.

>TRBV5-1|TRBJ2-3
CASSLGTSGDTDTQYF
>TRBV28|TRBJ1-4
CASSLGTATNEKLFF
>TRBV9|TRBJ2-7
CASSGTSLVEQYF
>TRBV19|TRBJ1-4
CASSRLTTNEKLFF
>TRBV5-4|TRBJ1-1
CASSLAGLTEAFF
>TRBV30|TRBJ1-1
CAWSSGQPTAFF
>TRBV28|TRBJ2-7
CASSHGGTHLSYEQYF
>TRBV7-9|TRBJ1-2
CASSFGDGYTF
>TRBV18|TRBJ1-1
CASSPSLTGNTEAFF
>TRBV7-2|TRBJ2-3
CASSLGLAGVDTQYF
>TRBV7-9|TRBJ2-4
CASSLVGVAKNIQYF
>TRBV18|TRBJ2-3
CASSQIQGTDTQYF
>TRBV7-9|TRBJ1-2
CASSALQEGQGYTF
>TRBV10-1|TRBJ2-1
CATSERKSSYNEQFF
>TRBV14|TRBJ2-1
CASSPPGGAYFEQFF
>TRBV14|TRBJ2-1
CASSQEGSGSSYNEQFF
>TRBV6-5|TRBJ2-7
CASSYRDRASSLEQYF
>TRBV28|TRBJ2-5
CASSSRSGNQETQYF
>TRBV2|TRBJ2-3
CASTGTSVLTDTQYF
>TRBV6-5|TRBJ2-7
CASSRTSGGTYEQYF
>TRBV18|TRBJ1-1
CASSPQGVGTEAFF
>TRBV28|TRBJ2-3
CASSPIGGRTLPTSQYF
>TRBV6-5|TRBJ2-2
CASSYSKDRGLGELFF
>TRBV11-2|TRBJ2-7
CASRELAGASYEQYF
>TRBV6-5|TRBJ2-7
CASSYSSGAYEQYF
>TRBV9|TRBJ2-1
CASTIGAGAYNEQFF
>TRBV5-1|TRBJ2-7
CASSLAGTGDHEQYF
>TRBV27|TRBJ2-3
CASSSRGAVTDTQYF
>TRBV7-8|TRBJ2-2
CASSLDRAGTGELFF
>TRBV5-1|TRBJ2-1
CASSFDPGLGEQFF